This T cell receptor beta chain was retrieved from a study of vaccination and CD4 T cells after COVID-19. Overall study: Cultures designated as controls were supplied with a CEFX pool, an HIV-1 Nef pool, or no peptide.

The germline CDR1 and CDR2 sequences are LGHNA and YNFKEQ. The CDR3 covers 15 residues. Trimming left V 0 bases short and J 0 bases short, with 6 bases between. About this clonotype itself: The target antigen is unknown.

Treatment in this sample: roughly ten-day PBMC culture with coronavirus spike peptide pools or control peptides (ViraFEST assay). ViraFEST grew antigen-specific T cells using peptide pools, then sequenced TCRs. With the Oncomine TCR Beta short-read assay, DNA from cultured CD4+ T cells was sequenced. Genomic DNA was isolated from cultured CD4+ T cells. TCRdb redid the calling of the PCR reads with MiXCR, one entry per CDR3 protein. The repertoire includes 5,000 to 6,500 distinct CDR3 sequences, less than 60% of them detected once, and roughly 29% sits in the top ten. The sequence came from a human donor who had recovered from COVID-19. The chain recombines TRBV4-2 with TRBJ2-4, with no clear D. Sequences were obtained from CD4+ T cells from blood, cultured in vitro. CDR3 loop: CASSQDGVAKNIQYF. CDR3 DNA sequence: TGTGCCAGCAGCCAAGACGGCGTAGCCAAAAACATTCAGTACTTC.